These T cell receptor beta chains were read from a single sample in a study of T cells in Graves' hyperthyroidism and ophthalmopathy. TCRdb reprocessed the multiplex PCR reads via MiXCR and lists one record per CDR3 protein. The sample consists of around 290,000 distinct CDR3 sequences, about an eighth of them appearing once. Material for sequencing was blood. These receptors were obtained from a woman in her 30s with Graves' hyperthyroidism that later progressed to Graves' ophthalmopathy. Both conserved end residues are part of each CDR3. A D gene is named only where the DNA matches it firmly. Some rows mark clone size as missing; the rest say once, few, many or name a class of expanded clone.

D gene: NA
clone size: few
V gene: TRBV27
J gene: TRBJ2-2
CDR3 protein: CASSNRVGTGELFF
CDR3 DNA: TGTGCCAGCAGTAACCGAGTGGGCACCGGGGAGCTGTTTTTT

D gene: NA
clone size: few
V gene: TRBV30
J gene: TRBJ2-3
CDR3 protein: CAWQDSTDTQYF
CDR3 DNA: TGTGCCTGGCAGGACAGCACAGATACGCAGTATTTT

D gene: NA
clone size: NA
V gene: TRBV12-3/TRBV12-4
J gene: TRBJ1-1
CDR3 protein: CASSLGGARGSTEAFF
CDR3 DNA: TGTGCCAGCAGTTTAGGGGGGGCCCGGGGAAGCACTGAAGCTTTCTTT

D gene: NA
clone size: many
V gene: TRBV28
J gene: TRBJ2-7
CDR3 protein: CASSPPGAGGPSYEQYF
CDR3 DNA: TGTGCCAGCAGTCCCCCGGGGGCGGGCGGACCCTCCTACGAGCAGTACTTC

D gene: NA
clone size: few
V gene: TRBV24-1
J gene: TRBJ1-2
CDR3 protein: CATSSGIFNGYTF
CDR3 DNA: TGTGCCACCAGTTCGGGGATATTTAATGGCTACACCTTC

D gene: NA
clone size: NA
V gene: TRBV24-1
J gene: TRBJ2-7
CDR3 protein: CATSDPLRDEQYF
CDR3 DNA: TGTGCCACCAGTGACCCCCTTCGGGACGAGCAGTACTTC

D gene: NA
clone size: many
V gene: TRBV4-1
J gene: TRBJ1-5
CDR3 protein: CASSQVPGDNQPQHF
CDR3 DNA: TGCGCCAGCAGCCAAGTTCCAGGGGACAATCAGCCCCAGCATTTT

D gene: TRBD2
clone size: few
V gene: TRBV9
J gene: TRBJ2-1
CDR3 protein: CASSVEGNPGLPHNEQFF
CDR3 DNA: TGTGCCAGCAGCGTAGAAGGGAATCCGGGACTACCCCACAATGAGCAGTTCTTC

D gene: TRBD1
clone size: many
V gene: TRBV10-3
J gene: TRBJ2-7
CDR3 protein: CAISRDSSYEQYF
CDR3 DNA: TGTGCCATCAGTCGGGACAGCTCCTACGAGCAGTACTTC

D gene: NA
clone size: many
V gene: TRBV6-1
J gene: TRBJ1-2
CDR3 protein: CASSSSGSRYTF
CDR3 DNA: TGTGCCAGCAGTTCGTCGGGCTCCCGCTACACCTTC

D gene: NA
clone size: many
V gene: TRBV24-1
J gene: TRBJ2-7
CDR3 protein: CATEGPHSYEQYF
CDR3 DNA: TGTGCCACCGAGGGGCCTCACTCCTACGAGCAGTACTTC

D gene: TRBD2
clone size: many
V gene: TRBV20-1
J gene: TRBJ2-1
CDR3 protein: CSAPKAGGDEQFF
CDR3 DNA: TGCAGTGCTCCCAAAGCGGGAGGGGATGAGCAGTTCTTC

D gene: NA
clone size: NA
V gene: TRBV15
J gene: TRBJ2-3
CDR3 protein: CATSRGWGRGYTDTQYF
CDR3 DNA: TGTGCCACCAGCAGAGGATGGGGCAGGGGCTACACAGATACGCAGTATTTT

D gene: TRBD2
clone size: NA
V gene: TRBV6-2/TRBV6-3
J gene: TRBJ2-2
CDR3 protein: CASTNGPSGSTNTGELFF
CDR3 DNA: TGTGCCAGCACCAACGGGCCTAGCGGGAGTACGAACACCGGGGAGCTGTTTTTT

D gene: NA
clone size: many
V gene: TRBV12-3/TRBV12-4
J gene: TRBJ1-1
CDR3 protein: CASSLPGPNTEAFF
CDR3 DNA: TGTGCCAGCAGTTTGCCAGGGCCGAACACTGAAGCTTTCTTT

D gene: NA
clone size: many
V gene: TRBV12-3/TRBV12-4
J gene: TRBJ2-7
CDR3 protein: CASSFTGDREQYF
CDR3 DNA: TGTGCCAGCAGTTTTACGGGGGATAGGGAGCAGTACTTC

D gene: NA
clone size: few
V gene: TRBV6-2/TRBV6-3
J gene: TRBJ2-7
CDR3 protein: CASSLGLRRYEQYF
CDR3 DNA: TGTGCCAGCAGTTTGGGTCTCCGGCGTTACGAGCAGTACTTC

D gene: NA
clone size: NA
V gene: TRBV7-2
J gene: TRBJ2-7
CDR3 protein: CASSLAQTQVGEQYF
CDR3 DNA: TGTGCCAGCAGCTTAGCCCAAACCCAAGTGGGCGAGCAGTACTTC

D gene: NA
clone size: few
V gene: TRBV6-2/TRBV6-3
J gene: TRBJ1-3
CDR3 protein: CASRLTGGPGNTIYF
CDR3 DNA: TGTGCCAGCAGACTGACCGGGGGGCCTGGAAACACCATATATTTT

D gene: NA
clone size: NA
V gene: TRBV7-9
J gene: TRBJ2-7
CDR3 protein: CASSLVEGIEQYF
CDR3 DNA: TGTGCCAGCAGCTTGGTAGAGGGAATCGAGCAGTACTTC

D gene: TRBD1
clone size: many
V gene: TRBV27
J gene: TRBJ2-1
CDR3 protein: CASSSGQDPYNEQFF
CDR3 DNA: TGTGCCAGCAGTTCCGGACAGGACCCCTACAATGAGCAGTTCTTC

D gene: NA
clone size: many
V gene: TRBV29-1
J gene: TRBJ2-5
CDR3 protein: CSVQGGGETQYF
CDR3 DNA: TGCAGCGTTCAGGGGGGGGGAGAGACCCAGTACTTC

D gene: NA
clone size: many
V gene: TRBV6-2/TRBV6-3
J gene: TRBJ1-1
CDR3 protein: CASSYYLGSTEAFF
CDR3 DNA: TGTGCCAGCAGTTATTATCTCGGGAGCACTGAAGCTTTCTTT

D gene: NA
clone size: many
V gene: TRBV7-3
J gene: TRBJ2-1
CDR3 protein: CASSSRQTPYNEQFF
CDR3 DNA: TGTGCCAGCAGCTCCCGACAGACTCCATACAATGAGCAGTTCTTC

D gene: NA
clone size: NA
V gene: TRBV19
J gene: TRBJ2-1
CDR3 protein: CASGASILYNEQFF
CDR3 DNA: TGTGCCAGTGGGGCCTCAATACTTTACAATGAGCAGTTCTTC

D gene: NA
clone size: many
V gene: TRBV28
J gene: TRBJ2-7
CDR3 protein: CASGRGFMYEQYF
CDR3 DNA: TGTGCCAGCGGAAGGGGGTTTATGTACGAGCAGTACTTC

D gene: NA
clone size: many
V gene: TRBV27
J gene: TRBJ2-7
CDR3 protein: CASSLVRDGSYEQYF
CDR3 DNA: TGTGCCAGCAGTTTAGTCCGAGACGGATCCTACGAGCAGTACTTC

D gene: NA
clone size: NA
V gene: TRBV10-3
J gene: TRBJ2-1
CDR3 protein: CAISAPGYDNEQFF
CDR3 DNA: TGTGCCATCAGTGCCCCGGGCTATGACAATGAGCAGTTCTTC

D gene: TRBD2
clone size: many
V gene: TRBV9
J gene: TRBJ2-7
CDR3 protein: CASSGLTPGLAGETYEQYF
CDR3 DNA: TGTGCCAGCAGCGGACTAACACCGGGACTAGCGGGAGAAACCTACGAGCAGTACTTC

D gene: NA
clone size: many
V gene: TRBV6-2/TRBV6-3
J gene: TRBJ2-7
CDR3 protein: CASSYSSSYEQYF
CDR3 DNA: TGTGCCAGCAGTTACTCCAGCTCCTACGAGCAGTACTTC

D gene: NA
clone size: NA
V gene: TRBV4-3
J gene: TRBJ2-1
CDR3 protein: CASSQAPENEQFF
CDR3 DNA: TGCGCCAGCAGCCAAGCGCCGGAGAATGAGCAGTTCTTC